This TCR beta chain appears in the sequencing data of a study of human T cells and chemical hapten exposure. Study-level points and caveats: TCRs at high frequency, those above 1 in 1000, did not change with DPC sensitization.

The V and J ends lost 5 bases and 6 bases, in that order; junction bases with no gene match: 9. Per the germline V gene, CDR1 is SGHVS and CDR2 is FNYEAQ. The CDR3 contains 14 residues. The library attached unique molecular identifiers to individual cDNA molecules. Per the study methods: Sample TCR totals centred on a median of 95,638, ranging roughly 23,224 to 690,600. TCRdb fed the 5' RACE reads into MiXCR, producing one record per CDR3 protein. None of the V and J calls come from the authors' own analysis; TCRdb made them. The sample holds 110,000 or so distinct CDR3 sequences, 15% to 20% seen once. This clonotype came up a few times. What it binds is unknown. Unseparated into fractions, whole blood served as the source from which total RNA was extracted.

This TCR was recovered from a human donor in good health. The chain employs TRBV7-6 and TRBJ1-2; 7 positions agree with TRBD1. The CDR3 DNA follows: TGTGCCAGCAGCCCAGACAGGGTTCGTGATGGCTACACCTTC. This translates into CASSPDRVRDGYTF.